The 15 T cell receptor beta chains presented below share a single source sample, sequenced in a study of shared clonotypes between healthy human individuals (TCRdb year 2020). The library was produced with the immunoSEQ multiplex PCR assay. The source is immuneACCESS, and TCRdb retained only in-frame sequences with V and J called. Part of the clones is not carried over; for the studies checked, unresolved V genes explain less than half of this, and the remainder is unexplained. Here the sample has about 600,000 clones; roughly 79% occur a single time. Around 12% of the sample comes from the top ten. The specimen was PBMCs. These receptors all come from a woman aged 40 to 50 in good health. Some clones in this sample may be carry-over from other donors' samples.

This chain joins TRBV7-8 and TRBJ1-5; 7 nucleotides align to TRBD1. The V segment lost 1 base and the J segment 6 bases; nucleotides outside the gene matches: 6. The CDR3 runs to 15 residues. The germline gives CDR1 SGHVS, CDR2 FQNEAQ. The DNA for the CDR3 is TGTGCCAGCAGCTTAGAAAACAGGGGTTTTCAGCCCCAGCATTTT. This encodes CASSLENRGFQPQHF. The whole variable domain, filled in from reference TRBV7-8 and TRBJ1-5, reads GAGVSQSPRYKVAKRGQDVALRCDPISGHVSLFWYQQALGQGPEFLTYFQNEAQLDKSGLPSDRFFAERPEGSVSTLKIQRTQQEDSAVYLCASSLENRGFQPQHFGDGTRLSIL.

The CDR3 spells CASSYSILTGEQYF. The CDR3 DNA reads as TGTGCCAGCAGTTACTCGATCTTAACGGGCGAGCAGTACTTC. This sequence joins TRBV6-5 and TRBJ2-7; D not certain. Trimming removed 0 bases at V and 6 bases at J, with 12 bases between. The germline CDR1 and CDR2 sequences are MNHEY and SVGAGI. CDR3 length equals 14 residues.

The chain combines TRBV28 with TRBJ2-5; TRBD1 agrees at 12 bases. Germline lookup yields CDR1 MDHEN and CDR2 SYDVKM. The CDR3 runs to 18 residues. V lost 2 bases and J lost 5; bases outside the gene matches: 12. For the CDR3, the DNA is TGTGCCAGCAGTTTACCCGGGGACAGGGGGCTTTCGTGGGAGACCCAGTACTTC. Amino acids: CASSLPGDRGLSWETQYF.

The V call is TRBV5-4, the J call TRBJ2-1; tentatively, D is TRBD1 or TRBD2 (5 bases each). CDR3 size: 15 residues. V lost 0 bases and J lost 5, with 12 bases in between. Germline assignment: CDR1 SGHNT and CDR2 YYREEE (reference sequence). CDR3 nucleotides: TGTGCCAGCAGCTTGGCCGGGACCATAAACAATGAGCAGTTCTTC. Its protein product is CASSLAGTINNEQFF.

The V gene is TRBV27, the J gene TRBJ2-1, with a tentative D call TRBD1 (5 bases). Germline V gives CDR1 MNHEY, CDR2 SMNVEV (reference sequence). Trimming pared 4 bases from V and 2 bases from J, leaving 9 bases between. The CDR3 sequence is 14 residues long. The CDR3 coding sequence is TGTGCCAGCAGTTCGACAGACACCTACAATGAGCAGTTCTTC. Translation gives CASSSTDTYNEQFF.

The chain combines TRBV7-9 with TRBJ2-5; TRBD2 matches at 9 bases. The V and J ends lost 2 bases and 1 base, in that order; junction bases with no gene match: 14. The germline V gene encodes CDR1 SEHNR and CDR2 FQNEAQ (reference sequence). The CDR3 length is 19 residues. The CDR3 here is CASSLYSGSFRRPQETQYF. CDR3 bases: TGTGCCAGCAGCTTATATAGCGGGAGTTTCCGGAGACCCCAAGAGACCCAGTACTTC.

The V and J genes are TRBV30 and TRBJ2-1, with unresolved D. The V end lost 1 base, the J end lost 10 bases, and 17 bases lay between the germline ends. Germline V gene lookup returns CDR1 GTSNPN and CDR2 SVGIG (reference sequence). The CDR3 consists of 14 residues. The CDR3 sequence: CAWSAHSSSREQFF. The DNA for the CDR3 is TGTGCCTGGAGTGCCCACAGCTCCTCCCGCGAGCAGTTCTTC.

The chain employs TRBV28 and TRBJ2-7, with a weak D call TRBD2 (6 bases). The CDR3 has 12 amino acids. Germline CDR1 MDHEN, CDR2 SYDVKM. The germline V and J ends were trimmed by 4 bases and 4 bases, with 8 bases remaining between them. The CDR3 coding sequence is TGTGCCAGCAGTTGGAGGGGATACGAGCAGTACTTC. Translating it yields CASSWRGYEQYF.

The J gene is TRBJ2-7, the V gene TRBV5-1; the D gene is possibly TRBD1 (5 bases). Germline assignment: CDR1 SGHRS and CDR2 YFSETQ. Trimming shortened V by 1 base and J by 2 bases, and 10 bases separated the two germline ends. CDR3 length: 14 amino acids. The CDR3 sequence is CASSLTTEPYEQYF. The DNA for the CDR3 is TGCGCCAGCAGCTTGACGACAGAGCCCTACGAGCAGTACTTC.

The chain uses TRBV28 and TRBJ2-7; TRBD2 matches 9 bases. This CDR3 is built from 15 residues. Germline CDR1 MDHEN, CDR2 SYDVKM. The trim removed 2 bases at V and 2 bases at J, leaving 4 bases unmatched. The CDR3 protein is CASSLGGGGTYEQYF. The CDR3 region has the DNA TGTGCCAGCAGTTTAGGCGGGGGGGGAACCTACGAGCAGTACTTC. The full variable domain, with the rest looked up from reference TRBV28 and TRBJ2-7, is DVKVTQSSRYLVKRTGEKVFLECVQDMDHENMFWYRQDPGLGLRLIYFSYDVKMKEKGDIPEGYSVSREKKERFSLILESASTNQTSMYLCASSLGGGGTYEQYFGPGTRLTVT.

Concerning this clone itself: Sequence at one end of the junction differs from germline and may be a read error. This chain connects TRBV5-1 to TRBJ1-4; unclear D gene. CDR1 is SGHRS, CDR2 YFSETQ, per germline. The length of the CDR3 is 12 residues. CDR3 bases: TGCGCCTGCAGAGGGCGGAGTGAAAAACTGTTTTTT. Translating gives CACRGRSEKLFF.

A single count supports this clone. The J gene is TRBJ2-7, the V gene TRBV11-2; D call uncertain. The germline V gene has CDR1 SGHAT and CDR2 FQNNGV. V was shortened by 1 base and J by 0 bases, with 13 bases between the two germline ends. The CDR3 covers 16 residues. The CDR3 reads CASSLVSHISSYEQYF. DNA of the CDR3: TGTGCCAGCAGCTTAGTATCGCATATCAGCTCCTACGAGCAGTACTTC.

The chain couples TRBV14 to TRBJ2-4, with D perhaps matching TRBD1 or TRBD2 (5 bases each). The V and J ends lost 1 base and 1 base respectively, with 11 bases between them. The CDR3 has 16 amino acids. Germline V gives CDR1 SGHDN, CDR2 FVKESK. The CDR3 nucleotides are TGTGCCAGCAGCCAAGGGTGGGGGTTGGCCAAAAACATTCAGTACTTC. This translates into CASSQGWGLAKNIQYF.

This rearrangement joins TRBV9 to TRBJ1-6; D call uncertain. The V end lost 1 base, the J end lost 13 bases, and 15 bases lay between the germline ends. This CDR3 is 14 amino acids long. The germline gives CDR1 SGDLS, CDR2 YYNGEE. CDR3 sequence (DNA): TGTGCCAGCAGCGTAACCACCGAGGCCGTCCCCCTCCACTTT. Residues: CASSVTTEAVPLHF.

This clone has just one count. CDR3 loop: CASSPSGRDEQYF. The CDR3 region has the DNA TGTGCCAGCTCACCTAGCGGGAGGGACGAGCAGTACTTC. The rearrangement joins TRBV18 to TRBJ2-7; TRBD2 matches at 11 bases. Looked up from germline, CDR1 is KGHSH and CDR2 is LQKENI. V was pared by 3 bases and J by 5 bases, with 0 bases of the junction left unmatched. The CDR3 has 13 residues.